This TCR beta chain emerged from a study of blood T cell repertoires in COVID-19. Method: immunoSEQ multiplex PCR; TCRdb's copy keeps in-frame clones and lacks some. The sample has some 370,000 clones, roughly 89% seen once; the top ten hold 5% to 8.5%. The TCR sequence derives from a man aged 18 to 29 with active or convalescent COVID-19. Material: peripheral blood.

This CDR3 reads CASSQNHLAPGSYTF. The DNA for the CDR3 is TGTGCCAGCAGCCAAAATCATTTGGCCCCCGGGAGCTACACCTTC. V and J are TRBV3-1 (or the pseudogene TRBV3-2) and TRBJ1-2; D unclear. V lost 2 bases and J 9 bases, leaving 19 bases between the germline ends. The CDR3 is 15 amino acids. Germline-derived CDR1 and CDR2 are LGHDT and YNNKEL (reference sequence).